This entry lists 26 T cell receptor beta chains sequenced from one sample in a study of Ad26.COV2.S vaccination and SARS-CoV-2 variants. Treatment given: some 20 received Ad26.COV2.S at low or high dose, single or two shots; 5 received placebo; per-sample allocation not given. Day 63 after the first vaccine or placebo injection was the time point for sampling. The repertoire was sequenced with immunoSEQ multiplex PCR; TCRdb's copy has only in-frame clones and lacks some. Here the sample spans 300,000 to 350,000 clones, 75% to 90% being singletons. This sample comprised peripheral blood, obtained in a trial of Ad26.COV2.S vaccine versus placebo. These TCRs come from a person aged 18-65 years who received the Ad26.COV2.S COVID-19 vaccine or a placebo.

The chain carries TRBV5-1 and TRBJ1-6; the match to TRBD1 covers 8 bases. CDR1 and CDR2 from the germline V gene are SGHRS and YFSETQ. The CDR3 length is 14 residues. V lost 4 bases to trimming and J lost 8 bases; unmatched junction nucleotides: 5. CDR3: CASSVGQADSPLHF. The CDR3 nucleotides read TGCGCCAGCAGCGTGGGACAGGCCGATTCACCCCTCCACTTT.

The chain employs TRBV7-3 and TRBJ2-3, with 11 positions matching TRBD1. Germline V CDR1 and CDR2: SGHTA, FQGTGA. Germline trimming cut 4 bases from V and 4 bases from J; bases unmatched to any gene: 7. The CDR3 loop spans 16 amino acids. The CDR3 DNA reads TGTGCCAGCAGCTCAGGACAGGGGGCTCTCGCAGATACGCAGTATTTT. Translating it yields CASSSGQGALADTQYF.

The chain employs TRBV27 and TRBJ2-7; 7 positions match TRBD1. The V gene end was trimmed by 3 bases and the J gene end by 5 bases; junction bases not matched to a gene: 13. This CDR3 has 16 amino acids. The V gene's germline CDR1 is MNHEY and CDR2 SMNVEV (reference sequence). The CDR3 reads CASSLNTRGMRNEQYF. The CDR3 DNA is TGTGCCAGCAGTTTGAACACCAGGGGGATGAGGAACGAGCAGTACTTC.

The CDR3 sequence: CASMVMDLPGSNEQFF. For the CDR3, the DNA is TGTGCCAGCATGGTTATGGATTTGCCGGGGTCGAATGAGCAGTTCTTC. J is TRBJ2-1 and V is TRBV2; tentatively, D is TRBD2 (5 bases). With 7 bases removed from V and 7 bases from J, the gap between germline ends came to 23 bases. Germline lookup yields CDR1 SNHLY and CDR2 FYNNEI. This CDR3 contains 16 residues.

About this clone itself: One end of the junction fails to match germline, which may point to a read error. Written as DNA, the CDR3 is TGCGCCAGCAGCCCCGTAATCGGTTTCAGAGGGGAACGATTC. Translation: CASSPVIGFRGERF. The chain links TRBV4-1 to TRBJ2-7, with D perhaps TRBD1 or TRBD2 (5 bases each). CDR1 and CDR2 (germline): MGHRA, YSYEKL. The length of the CDR3 is 14 residues.

CDR3 region: CASSFGRATSTDTQYF. CDR3 sequence (DNA): TGTGCCAGCAGTTTTGGCAGGGCTACTAGCACAGATACGCAGTATTTT. V is TRBV28 and J is TRBJ2-3, with D possibly TRBD1 on 5 matching bases. The CDR3 runs to 16 residues. Deletions cut 3 bases from V and 0 bases from J, with 13 bases between. The germline CDR1 and CDR2 sequences are MDHEN and SYDVKM.

CDR3 amino acids: CASSFLAGVSGANVLTF. In nucleotides, the CDR3 is TGTGCCAGCAGTTTCCTAGCGGGCGTCTCTGGGGCCAACGTCCTGACTTTC. The chain recombines TRBV6-2 or TRBV6-3 with TRBJ2-6, with 8 bases aligning to TRBD2. Trimming at V came to 4 bases and at J to 0 bases, leaving 5 bases not matched to a gene. Germline-derived CDR1 and CDR2 are MNHEY and SVGEGT. The CDR3 covers 17 residues.

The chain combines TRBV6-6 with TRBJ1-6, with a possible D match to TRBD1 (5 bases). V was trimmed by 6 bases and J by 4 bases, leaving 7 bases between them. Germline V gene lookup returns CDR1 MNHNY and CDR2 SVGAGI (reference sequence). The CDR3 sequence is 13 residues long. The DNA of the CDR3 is TGTGCCAGCAGGTCAGGGTATAATTCACCCCTCCACTTT. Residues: CASRSGYNSPLHF.

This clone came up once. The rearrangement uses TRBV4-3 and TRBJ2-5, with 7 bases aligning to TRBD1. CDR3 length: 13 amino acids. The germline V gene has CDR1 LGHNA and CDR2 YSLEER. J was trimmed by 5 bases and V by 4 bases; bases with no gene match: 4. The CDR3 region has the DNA TGCGCCAGCAGCCCCTCCAGGGGGGAGACCCAGTACTTC. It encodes CASSPSRGETQYF.

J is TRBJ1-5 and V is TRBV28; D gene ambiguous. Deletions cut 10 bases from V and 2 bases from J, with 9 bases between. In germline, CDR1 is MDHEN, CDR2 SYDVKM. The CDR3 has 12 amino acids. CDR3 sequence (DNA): TGTGCCACCGGCCTGGGCAATCAGCCCCAGCATTTT. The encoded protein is CATGLGNQPQHF. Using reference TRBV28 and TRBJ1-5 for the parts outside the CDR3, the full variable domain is DVKVTQSSRYLVKRTGEKVFLECVQDMDHENMFWYRQDPGLGLRLIYFSYDVKMKEKGDIPEGYSVSREKKERFSLILESASTNQTSMYLCATGLGNQPQHFGDGTRLSIL.

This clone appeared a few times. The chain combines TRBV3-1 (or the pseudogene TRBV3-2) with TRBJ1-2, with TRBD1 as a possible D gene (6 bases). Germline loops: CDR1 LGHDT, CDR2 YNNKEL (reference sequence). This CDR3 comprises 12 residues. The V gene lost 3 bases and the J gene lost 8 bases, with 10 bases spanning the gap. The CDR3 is CASSHLQGGYTF. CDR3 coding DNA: TGTGCCAGCAGCCATCTACAGGGCGGCTACACCTTC.

DNA of the CDR3: TGTGCCAGCTCACCAGGGACCAGCGAGCAGTTCTTC. This encodes CASSPGTSEQFF. The gene calls are TRBV18 and TRBJ2-1; D is tentatively TRBD1 or TRBD2 (5 bases each). Germline V gives CDR1 KGHSH, CDR2 LQKENI. The CDR3 is 12 residues long. V lost 2 bases to trimming and J lost 10 bases, with 9 bases between them.

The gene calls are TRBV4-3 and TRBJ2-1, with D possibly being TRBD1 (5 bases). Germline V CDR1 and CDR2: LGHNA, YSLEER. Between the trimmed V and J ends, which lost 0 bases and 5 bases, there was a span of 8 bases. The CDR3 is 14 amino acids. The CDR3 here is CASSQDLGHNEQFF. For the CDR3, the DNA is TGCGCCAGCAGCCAAGATCTGGGGCACAATGAGCAGTTCTTC.

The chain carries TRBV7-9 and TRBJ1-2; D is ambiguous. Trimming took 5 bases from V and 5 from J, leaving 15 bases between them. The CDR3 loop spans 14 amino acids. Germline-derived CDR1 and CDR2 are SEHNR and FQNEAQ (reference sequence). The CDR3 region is CASSPPEQSYGYTF. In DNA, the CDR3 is TGTGCCAGCAGCCCCCCCGAGCAGTCTTATGGCTACACCTTC.

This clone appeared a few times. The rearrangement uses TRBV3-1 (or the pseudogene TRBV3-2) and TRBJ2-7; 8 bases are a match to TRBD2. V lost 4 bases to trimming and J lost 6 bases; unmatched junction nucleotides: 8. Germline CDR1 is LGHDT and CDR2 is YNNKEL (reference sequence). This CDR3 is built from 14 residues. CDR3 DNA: TGTGCCAGCAGCCCCGGGAGGGCCTACGGCGAGCAGTACTTC. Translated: CASSPGRAYGEQYF.

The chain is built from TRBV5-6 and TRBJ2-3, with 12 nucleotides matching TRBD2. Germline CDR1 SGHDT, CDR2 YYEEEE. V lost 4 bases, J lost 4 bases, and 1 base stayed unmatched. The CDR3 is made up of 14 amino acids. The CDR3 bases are TGTGCCAGCAGCGGACTAGCGGGGCCAGATACGCAGTATTTT. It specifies CASSGLAGPDTQYF. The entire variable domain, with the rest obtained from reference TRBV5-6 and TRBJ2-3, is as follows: DAGVTQSPTHLIKTRGQQVTLRCSPKSGHDTVSWYQQALGQGPQFIFQYYEEEERQRGNFPDRFSGHQFPNYSSELNVNALLLGDSALYLCASSGLAGPDTQYFGPGTRLTVL.

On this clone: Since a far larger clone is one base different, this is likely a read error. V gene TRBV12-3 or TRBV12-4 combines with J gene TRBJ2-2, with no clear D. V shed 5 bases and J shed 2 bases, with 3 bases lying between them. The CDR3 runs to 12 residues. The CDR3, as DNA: TGTGCCAGCAGTATCAACACCGGGGAGCTGTTTTTT. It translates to CASSINTGELFF.

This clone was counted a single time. The CDR3 nucleotides are TGTGCCAGCAGCACGACAGCAGCGAACACTGAAGCTTTCTTT. It encodes CASSTTAANTEAFF. V usage is TRBV5-6 and J usage is TRBJ1-1, with a tentative D call TRBD1 (5 bases). V was clipped by 4 bases and J by 1 base, with 11 bases between them. CDR3 size: 14 residues. From germline, CDR1 is SGHDT and CDR2 YYEEEE.

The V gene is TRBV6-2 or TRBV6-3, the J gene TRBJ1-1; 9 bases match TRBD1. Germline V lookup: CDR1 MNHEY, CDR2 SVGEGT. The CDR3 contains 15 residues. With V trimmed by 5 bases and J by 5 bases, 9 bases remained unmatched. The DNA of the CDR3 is TGTGCCAGCAGTCAACCCCGACAGGGGGGGACTGAAGCTTTCTTT. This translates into CASSQPRQGGTEAFF.

CDR3 bases: TGTGCCATGCGGCCTAGCGGGGTAGATACGCAGTATTTT. Translated: CAMRPSGVDTQYF. The J gene is TRBJ2-3, the V gene TRBV5-4; 9 bases match TRBD2. The CDR3 consists of 13 residues. CDR1 is SGHNT and CDR2 is YYREEE in the germline V gene (reference sequence). Trimming cost V 9 bases and J 5 bases; bases outside gene matches: 7.

CDR3 region: CASSSPSGGAGNEQFF. The CDR3 DNA follows: TGTGCCAGCAGTTCCCCTAGCGGGGGGGCTGGGAATGAGCAGTTCTTC. The J gene is TRBJ2-1, the V gene TRBV27; 12 bases map to TRBD2. The CDR3 length is 16 residues. The V gene's germline CDR1 is MNHEY and CDR2 SMNVEV (reference sequence). With 4 bases clipped from V and 7 bases from J, the junction kept 8 bases outside the gene matches.

Here the CDR3 DNA reads TGCGCCAGCAGCCAAGAGTGGAGGGGCTACGAGCAGTACTTC. Translation gives CASSQEWRGYEQYF. The chain joins TRBV4-3 to TRBJ2-7; D is perhaps TRBD2 (6 bases). Germline lookup yields CDR1 LGHNA and CDR2 YSLEER. The CDR3 has 14 amino acids. Trimming left V 0 bases short and J 3 bases short, with 9 bases between.

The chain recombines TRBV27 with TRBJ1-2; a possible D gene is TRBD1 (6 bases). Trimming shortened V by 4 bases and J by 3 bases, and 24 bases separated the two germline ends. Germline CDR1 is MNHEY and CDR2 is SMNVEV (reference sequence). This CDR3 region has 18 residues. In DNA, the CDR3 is TGTGCCAGCAGTTCGGGGTCGGGGTGGACAGTGAATTACTATGGCTACACCTTC. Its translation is CASSSGSGWTVNYYGYTF.

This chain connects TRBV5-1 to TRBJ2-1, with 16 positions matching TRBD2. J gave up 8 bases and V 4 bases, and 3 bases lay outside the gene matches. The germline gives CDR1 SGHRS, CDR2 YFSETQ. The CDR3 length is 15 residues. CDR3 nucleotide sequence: TGCGCCAGCAGCCTGGGGACTAGCGGGAGGGATGAGCAGTTCTTC. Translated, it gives CASSLGTSGRDEQFF.

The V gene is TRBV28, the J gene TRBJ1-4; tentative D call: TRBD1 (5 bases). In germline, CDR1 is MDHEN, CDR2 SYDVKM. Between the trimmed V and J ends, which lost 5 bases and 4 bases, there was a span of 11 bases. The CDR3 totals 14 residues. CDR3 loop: CASSRDVGNEKLFF. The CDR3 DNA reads TGTGCCAGCAGTAGGGACGTGGGTAATGAAAAACTGTTTTTT. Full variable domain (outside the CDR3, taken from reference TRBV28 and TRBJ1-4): DVKVTQSSRYLVKRTGEKVFLECVQDMDHENMFWYRQDPGLGLRLIYFSYDVKMKEKGDIPEGYSVSREKKERFSLILESASTNQTSMYLCASSRDVGNEKLFFGSGTQLSVL.

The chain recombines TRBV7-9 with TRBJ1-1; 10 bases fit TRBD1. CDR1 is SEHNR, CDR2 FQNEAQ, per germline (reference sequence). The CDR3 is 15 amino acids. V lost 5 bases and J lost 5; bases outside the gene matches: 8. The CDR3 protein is CASSIGQGEKTEAFF. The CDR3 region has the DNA TGTGCCAGCAGCATCGGACAGGGGGAAAAGACTGAAGCTTTCTTT.